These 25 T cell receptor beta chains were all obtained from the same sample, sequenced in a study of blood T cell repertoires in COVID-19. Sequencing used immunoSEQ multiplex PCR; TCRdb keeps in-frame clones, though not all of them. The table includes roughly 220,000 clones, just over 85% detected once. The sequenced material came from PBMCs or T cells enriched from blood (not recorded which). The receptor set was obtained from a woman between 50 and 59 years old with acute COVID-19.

The CDR3 protein is CASSYMAREGKRAFF. CDR3 sequence (DNA): TGTGCCAGCAGTTACATGGCTAGGGAGGGAAAGCGAGCTTTCTTT. The chain has TRBV6-2 or TRBV6-3 and TRBJ1-1, with D hard to call. The CDR3 is 15 residues long. The germline CDR1 and CDR2 sequences are MNHEY and SVGEGT. Trimming left V 2 bases short and J 10 bases short, with 20 bases between.

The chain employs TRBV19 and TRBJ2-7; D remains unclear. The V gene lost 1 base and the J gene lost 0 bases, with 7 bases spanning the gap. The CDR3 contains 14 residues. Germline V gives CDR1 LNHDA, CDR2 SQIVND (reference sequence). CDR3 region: CASSIAGVSYEQYF. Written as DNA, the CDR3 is TGTGCCAGTAGTATAGCGGGTGTCTCCTACGAGCAGTACTTC.

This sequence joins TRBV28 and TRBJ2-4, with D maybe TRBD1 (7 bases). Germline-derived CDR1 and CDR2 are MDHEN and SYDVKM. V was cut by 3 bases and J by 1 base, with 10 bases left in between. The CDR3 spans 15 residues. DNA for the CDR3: TGTGCCAGCAGTTTCAGGGGGGTGGCCAAAAACATTCAGTACTTC. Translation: CASSFRGVAKNIQYF.

In nucleotides, the CDR3 is TGTGCCACCAGCAGAGACCGGACTAGCGGGAGGTCCGCCGGCTACAATGAGCAGTTCTTC. This codes for CATSRDRTSGRSAGYNEQFF. V is TRBV15 and J is TRBJ2-1; TRBD2 matches at 14 bases. Germline CDR1 reads LNHNV; CDR2 reads YYDKDF (reference sequence). This CDR3 region has 20 residues. V was pared by 0 bases and J by 3 bases, with 10 bases of the junction left unmatched.

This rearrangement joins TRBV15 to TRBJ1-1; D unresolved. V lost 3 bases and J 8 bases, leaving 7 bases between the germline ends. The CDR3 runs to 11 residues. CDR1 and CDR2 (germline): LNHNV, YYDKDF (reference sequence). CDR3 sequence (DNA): TGTGCCACCAGCAGTGCTGAGGAAGCTTTCTTT. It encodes CATSSAEEAFF.

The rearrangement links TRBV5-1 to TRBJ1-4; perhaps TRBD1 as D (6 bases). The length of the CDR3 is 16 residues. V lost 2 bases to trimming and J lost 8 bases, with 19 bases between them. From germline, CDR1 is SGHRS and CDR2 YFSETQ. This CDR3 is CASSLQGPVMDEKLFF. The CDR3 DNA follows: TGCGCCAGCAGCTTACAGGGACCCGTGATGGACGAAAAACTGTTTTTT.

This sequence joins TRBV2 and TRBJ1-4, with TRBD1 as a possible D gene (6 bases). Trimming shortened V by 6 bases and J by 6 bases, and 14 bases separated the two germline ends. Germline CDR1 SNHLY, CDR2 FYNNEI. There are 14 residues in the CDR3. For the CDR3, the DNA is TGTGCCAGCAGGGACAGATACTTCGATGAAAAACTGTTTTTT. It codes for CASRDRYFDEKLFF.

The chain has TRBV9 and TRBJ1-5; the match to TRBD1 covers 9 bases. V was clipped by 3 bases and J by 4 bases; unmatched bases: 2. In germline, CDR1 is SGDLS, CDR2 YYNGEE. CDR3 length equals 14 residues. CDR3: CASSEGTGNQPQHF. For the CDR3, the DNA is TGTGCCAGCAGCGAGGGGACAGGGAATCAGCCCCAGCATTTT.

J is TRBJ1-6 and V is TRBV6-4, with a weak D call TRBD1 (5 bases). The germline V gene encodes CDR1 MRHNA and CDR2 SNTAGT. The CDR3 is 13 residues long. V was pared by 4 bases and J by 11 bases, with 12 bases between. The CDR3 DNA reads TGTGCCAGCAGTGGGGACTTCGGAACACCCCTCCACTTT. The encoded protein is CASSGDFGTPLHF.

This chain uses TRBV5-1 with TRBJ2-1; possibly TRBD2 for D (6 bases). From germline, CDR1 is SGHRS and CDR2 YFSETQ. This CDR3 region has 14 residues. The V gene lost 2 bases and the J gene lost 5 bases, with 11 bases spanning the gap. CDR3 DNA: TGCGCCAGCAGCTTTGGCGGGGCGGACAATGAGCAGTTCTTC. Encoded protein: CASSFGGADNEQFF.

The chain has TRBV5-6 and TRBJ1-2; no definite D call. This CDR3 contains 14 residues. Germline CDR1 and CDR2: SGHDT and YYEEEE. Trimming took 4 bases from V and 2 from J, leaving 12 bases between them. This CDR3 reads CASSEVDRNYGYTF. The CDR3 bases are TGTGCCAGCAGCGAGGTGGATCGGAACTATGGCTACACCTTC.

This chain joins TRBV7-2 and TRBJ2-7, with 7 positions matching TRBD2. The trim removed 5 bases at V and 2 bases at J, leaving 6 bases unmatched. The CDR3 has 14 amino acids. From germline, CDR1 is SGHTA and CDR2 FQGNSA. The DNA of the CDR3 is TGTGCCAGCAGCATGAAGACTAGCACCTACGAGCAGTACTTC. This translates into CASSMKTSTYEQYF. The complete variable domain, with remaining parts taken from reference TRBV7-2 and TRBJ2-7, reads GAGVSQSPSNKVTEKGKDVELRCDPISGHTALYWYRQSLGQGLEFLIYFQGNSAPDKSGLPSDRFSAERTGGSVSTLTIQRTQQEDSAVYLCASSMKTSTYEQYFGPGTRLTVT.

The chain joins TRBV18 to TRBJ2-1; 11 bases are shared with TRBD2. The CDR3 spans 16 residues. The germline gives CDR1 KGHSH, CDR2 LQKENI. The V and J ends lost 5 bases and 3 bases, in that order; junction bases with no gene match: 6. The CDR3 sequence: CASSGLAGGLYNEQFF. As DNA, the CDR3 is TGTGCCAGCTCAGGCCTAGCGGGAGGTCTCTACAATGAGCAGTTCTTC.

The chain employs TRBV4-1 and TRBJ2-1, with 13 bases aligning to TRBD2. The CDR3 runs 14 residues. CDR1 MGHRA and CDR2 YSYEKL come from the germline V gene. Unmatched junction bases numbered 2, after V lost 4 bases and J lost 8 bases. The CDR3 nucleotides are TGCGCCAGCAGCCCCGGACTAGCGGGAGATGAGCAGTTCTTC. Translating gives CASSPGLAGDEQFF.

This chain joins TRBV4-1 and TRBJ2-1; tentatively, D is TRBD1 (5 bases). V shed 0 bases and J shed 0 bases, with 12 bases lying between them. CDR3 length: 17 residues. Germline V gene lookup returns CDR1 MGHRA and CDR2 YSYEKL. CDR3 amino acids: CASSQDRTRSSYNEQFF. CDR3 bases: TGCGCCAGCAGCCAAGATAGGACACGAAGCTCCTACAATGAGCAGTTCTTC.

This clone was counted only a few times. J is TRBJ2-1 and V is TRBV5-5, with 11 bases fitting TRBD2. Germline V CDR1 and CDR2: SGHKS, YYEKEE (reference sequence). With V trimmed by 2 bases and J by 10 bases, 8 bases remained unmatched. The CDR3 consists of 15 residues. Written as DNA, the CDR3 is TGTGCCAGCAGCTTTGAACTAGCGGGAGCATCCGAGCAGTTCTTC. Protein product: CASSFELAGASEQFF.

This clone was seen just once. The CDR3 here is CASSPTTGFYNEQFF. Here the CDR3 DNA reads TGTGCCAGCAGTCCTACGACAGGTTTCTACAATGAGCAGTTCTTC. This chain connects TRBV7-2 to TRBJ2-1; the D gene is possibly TRBD1 (6 bases). CDR1 SGHTA and CDR2 FQGNSA come from the germline V gene. With 6 bases removed from V and 3 bases from J, the gap between germline ends came to 15 bases. The CDR3 covers 15 residues.

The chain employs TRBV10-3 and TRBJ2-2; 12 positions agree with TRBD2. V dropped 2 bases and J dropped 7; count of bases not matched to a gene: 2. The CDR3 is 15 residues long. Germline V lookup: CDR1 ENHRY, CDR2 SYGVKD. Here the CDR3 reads CAISELAGGDGELFF. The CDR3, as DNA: TGTGCCATCAGTGAGCTAGCGGGAGGGGACGGGGAGCTGTTTTTT.

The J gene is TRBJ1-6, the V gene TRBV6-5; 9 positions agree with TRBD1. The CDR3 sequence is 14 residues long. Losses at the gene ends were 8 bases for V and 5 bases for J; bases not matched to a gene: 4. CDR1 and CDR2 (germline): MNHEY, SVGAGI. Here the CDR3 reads CASGRTGDNSPLHF. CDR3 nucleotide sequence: TGTGCCAGCGGAAGGACAGGGGATAATTCACCCCTCCACTTT.

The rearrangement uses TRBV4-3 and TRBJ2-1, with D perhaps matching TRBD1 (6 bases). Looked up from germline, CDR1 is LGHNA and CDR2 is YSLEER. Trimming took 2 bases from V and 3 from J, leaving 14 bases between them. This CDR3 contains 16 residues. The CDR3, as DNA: TGCGCCAGCAGCCAAAGACTCCAGGGGAACTACAATGAGCAGTTCTTC. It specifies CASSQRLQGNYNEQFF.

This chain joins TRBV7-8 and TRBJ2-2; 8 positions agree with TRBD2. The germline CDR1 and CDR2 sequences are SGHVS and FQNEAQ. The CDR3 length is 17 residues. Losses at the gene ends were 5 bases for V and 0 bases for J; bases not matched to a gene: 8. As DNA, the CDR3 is TGTGCCAGCAGCCTTCGGGCTAGCGGGCCGAACACCGGGGAGCTGTTTTTT. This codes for CASSLRASGPNTGELFF.

The CDR3 region has the DNA TGTGCCAGCTCCCCCGTGGGCGCTGAAGCTTTCTTT. Its protein product is CASSPVGAEAFF. The chain couples TRBV7-6 to TRBJ1-1; no firm D call. The CDR3 sequence is 12 residues long. The germline V gene encodes CDR1 SGHVS and CDR2 FNYEAQ. V lost 8 bases and J 6 bases, leaving 13 bases between the germline ends.

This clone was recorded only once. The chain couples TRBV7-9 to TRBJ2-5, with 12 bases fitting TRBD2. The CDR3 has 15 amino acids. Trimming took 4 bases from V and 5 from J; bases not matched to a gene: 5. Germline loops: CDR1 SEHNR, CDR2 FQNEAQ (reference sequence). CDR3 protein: CASSWASGGVETQYF. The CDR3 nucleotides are TGTGCCAGCAGCTGGGCTAGCGGGGGGGTCGAGACCCAGTACTTC.

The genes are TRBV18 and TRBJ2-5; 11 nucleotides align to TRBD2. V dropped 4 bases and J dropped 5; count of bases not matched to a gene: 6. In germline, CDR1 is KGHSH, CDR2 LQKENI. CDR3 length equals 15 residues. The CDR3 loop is CASSLAGGPSETQYF. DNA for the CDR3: TGTGCCAGCTCACTAGCGGGAGGGCCGTCCGAGACCCAGTACTTC.

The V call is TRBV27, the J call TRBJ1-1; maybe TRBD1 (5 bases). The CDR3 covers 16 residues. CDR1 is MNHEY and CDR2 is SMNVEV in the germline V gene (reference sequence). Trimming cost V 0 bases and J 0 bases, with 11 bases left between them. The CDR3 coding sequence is TGTGCCAGCAGTTTATCGGGTGGGGCCATGAACACTGAAGCTTTCTTT. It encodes CASSLSGGAMNTEAFF.